The 9 T cell receptor beta chains below all came from one sample that was sequenced in a study of identical twins. Each CDR3 protein gets one entry after TCRdb re-called the 5' RACE reads with MiXCR. This repertoire shows some 760,000 distinct CDR3 sequences, about 18% found once; its top ten account for over 10%. These data also formed part of another study, on T cells expressing NK-cell markers.

Sequenced material: PBMCs. The receptors were gathered from a woman between 18 and 30 years old in good health.

This clonotype came up a few times. The CDR3 is CSAQDRGNSPLHF. For the CDR3, the DNA is TGCAGTGCCCAGGACAGGGGGAATTCACCCCTCCACTTT. The chain joins TRBV20-1 to TRBJ1-6; 10 bases align to TRBD1. J was trimmed by 7 bases and V by 6 bases; bases with no gene match: 3. This CDR3 has 13 amino acids. CDR1 is DFQATT and CDR2 is SNEGSKA in the germline V gene (reference sequence).

This clonotype was detected ten times or more. The chain couples TRBV10-3 to TRBJ2-7; 7 nucleotides match TRBD1. V dropped 4 bases and J dropped 1; count of bases not matched to a gene: 10. Germline V gene lookup returns CDR1 ENHRY and CDR2 SYGVKD. The CDR3 is 16 residues long. CDR3 nucleotide sequence: TGTGCCATCAGTGGAGGGGGACAGATGAGGTCCTACGAGCAGTACTTC. Translation gives CAISGGGQMRSYEQYF.

The chain is built from TRBV19 and TRBJ2-7, with D possibly being TRBD1 (5 bases). The V end lost 0 bases, the J end lost 5 bases, and 14 bases lay between the germline ends. This CDR3 is 15 amino acids long. The V gene's germline CDR1 is LNHDA and CDR2 SQIVND (reference sequence). CDR3 loop: CASSIDTLRGNEQYF. CDR3 nucleotide sequence: TGTGCCAGTAGTATAGACACCCTAAGGGGCAACGAGCAGTACTTC.

The CDR3 sequence: CASSQARAGAFF. For the CDR3, the DNA is TGTGCCAGCAGCCAAGCGAGAGCGGGGGCTTTCTTT. This chain joins TRBV4-2 and TRBJ1-1; no firm D call. This CDR3 spans 12 amino acids. The germline V gene has CDR1 LGHNA and CDR2 YNFKEQ. Trimming took off 1 base at V and 11 bases at J, with 11 bases between the two ends.

This clonotype was observed a few times. J is TRBJ1-6 and V is TRBV3-1, with D tentatively TRBD1 (5 bases). The CDR3 contains 14 residues. Looked up from germline, CDR1 is LGHDT and CDR2 is YNNKEL (reference sequence). V lost 2 bases and J lost 10, with 12 bases in between. The DNA of the CDR3 is TGTGCCAGCAGCCAACCAGGGTGGGACTCACCCCTCCACTTT. Its protein product is CASSQPGWDSPLHF.

CDR3 loop: CASRSTSTGWDTQYF. The DNA of the CDR3 is TGTGCCAGCAGATCGACTAGCACAGGTTGGGATACGCAGTATTTT. This chain connects TRBV7-2 to TRBJ2-3, with 7 nucleotides matching TRBD2. V shed 6 bases, J shed 6 bases, and the junction held 12 bases outside the gene matches. This CDR3 comprises 15 residues. Germline CDR1 SGHTA, CDR2 FQGNSA.

This clonotype was found a few times. V usage is TRBV9 and J usage is TRBJ2-2, with TRBD1 identical over 11 bases. The trim removed 4 bases at V and 4 bases at J, leaving 6 bases unmatched. The CDR3 is 16 residues long. CDR1 and CDR2 (germline): SGDLS, YYNGEE. The CDR3 reads CASSTSGTGGTGELFF. The CDR3 DNA sequence: TGTGCCAGCAGCACCTCCGGGACAGGGGGCACCGGGGAGCTGTTTTTT.

The rearrangement links TRBV5-1 to TRBJ2-1; tentatively, D is TRBD1 or TRBD2 (5 bases each). The V end lost 3 bases, the J end lost 10 bases, and 14 bases lay between the germline ends. Germline V CDR1 and CDR2: SGHRS, YFSETQ. The CDR3 covers 13 residues. The CDR3 sequence is CASSSNNGDEQFF. Here the CDR3 DNA reads TGCGCCAGCAGCTCCAACAACGGGGACGAGCAGTTCTTC.

The CDR3, as DNA: TGTGCCAGCAGCCGAGACGGGGGGTTCTACAATGAGCAGTTCTTC. Translating gives CASSRDGGFYNEQFF. The chain recombines TRBV3-1 with TRBJ2-1, with 7 bases lining up with TRBD2. Germline CDR1 is LGHDT and CDR2 is YNNKEL (reference sequence). The length of the CDR3 is 15 residues. V was clipped by 4 bases and J by 3 bases; unmatched bases: 6.